A single sample gave rise to the 20 T cell receptor beta chains below, sequenced in a study of blood T cell repertoires in COVID-19. Measured with immunoSEQ multiplex PCR; TCRdb has only the in-frame clones, and not every one. The sample has some 200,000 clones; 82% are singletons. Material: PBMCs or T cells enriched from blood (not recorded which). The receptors come from a man in his forties who had recovered from COVID-19.

The chain recombines TRBV5-1 with TRBJ2-5, with no clear D. The CDR3 sequence is 13 residues long. V was shortened by 5 bases and J by 4 bases, with 12 bases between the two germline ends. The germline V gene has CDR1 SGHRS and CDR2 YFSETQ. The CDR3 loop is CASRPGQGETQYF. The CDR3 DNA reads TGCGCCAGCAGACCAGGCCAAGGAGAGACCCAGTACTTC.

V gene TRBV7-3 combines with J gene TRBJ2-2, with 9 bases that match TRBD1. Per the germline V gene, CDR1 is SGHTA and CDR2 is FQGTGA. CDR3 length: 14 amino acids. With 4 bases clipped from V and 4 bases from J, the junction kept 1 base outside the gene matches. CDR3 protein: CASSYRGRTGELFF. The CDR3 DNA reads TGTGCCAGCAGCTACAGGGGGCGCACCGGGGAGCTGTTTTTT.

The J gene is TRBJ1-1, the V gene TRBV12-3 or TRBV12-4; D not resolved. V lost 3 bases to trimming and J lost 8 bases, with 7 bases between them. The CDR3 runs to 11 residues. DNA of the CDR3: TGTGCCAGCAGTTTGGGCCTAGAAGCTTTCTTT. Translated, it gives CASSLGLEAFF.

This chain joins TRBV10-3 and TRBJ2-5; 11 bases are a match to TRBD2. The length of the CDR3 is 15 residues. CDR1 and CDR2 (germline): ENHRY, SYGVKD. Trimming at V came to 3 bases and at J to 5 bases, leaving 5 bases not matched to a gene. CDR3 nucleotides: TGTGCCATCAGTGACCCTAGCGGGAGGAGGGAGACCCAGTACTTC. Translation gives CAISDPSGRRETQYF.

This clone was observed once. The V and J genes are TRBV4-2 and TRBJ2-2; 12 bases fit TRBD2. V lost 1 base to trimming and J lost 3 bases; unmatched junction nucleotides: 6. CDR1 is LGHNA and CDR2 is YNFKEQ in the germline V gene. This CDR3 is built from 18 residues. CDR3 coding DNA: TGTGCCAGCAGCCAAGTGAACGGACTAGCGGGACACACCGGGGAGCTGTTTTTT. The encoded protein is CASSQVNGLAGHTGELFF.

The rearrangement uses TRBV27 and TRBJ2-7, with TRBD1 matching 7 bases. Germline CDR1 MNHEY, CDR2 SMNVEV (reference sequence). This CDR3 contains 14 residues. Germline trimming cut 5 bases from V and 5 bases from J; bases unmatched to any gene: 9. The CDR3 region is CASSPDRVRNEQYF. The DNA for the CDR3 is TGTGCCAGCAGTCCAGACAGGGTTCGAAACGAGCAGTACTTC.

The V gene is TRBV7-2, the J gene TRBJ2-3; D gene unclear. Trimming shortened V by 5 bases and J by 4 bases, and 7 bases separated the two germline ends. Germline V gives CDR1 SGHTA, CDR2 FQGNSA. The CDR3 has 12 residues. The CDR3 nucleotides read TGTGCCAGCAGCGTCCCGGCAGATACGCAGTATTTT. Translation gives CASSVPADTQYF.

The chain is built from TRBV7-9 and TRBJ1-2, with D possibly being TRBD1 (6 bases). Per germline, CDR1 SEHNR and CDR2 FQNEAQ (reference sequence). The V and J ends lost 5 bases and 7 bases respectively, with 14 bases between them. CDR3 size: 13 residues. The chain's CDR3 is CASSPAGGSGYTF. CDR3 nucleotide sequence: TGTGCCAGCAGCCCGGCGGGGGGCAGTGGCTACACCTTC.

V and J are TRBV9 and TRBJ1-6; D unresolved. This CDR3 region has 14 residues. CDR1 is SGDLS and CDR2 is YYNGEE in the germline V gene. V shed 0 bases and J shed 9 bases, with 10 bases lying between them. In DNA, the CDR3 is TGTGCCAGCAGCGTAGAGGGAGATCGTTCACCCCTCCACTTT. Translation gives CASSVEGDRSPLHF.

V is TRBV24-1 and J is TRBJ2-1, with D possibly being TRBD1 (5 bases). Germline CDR1 KGHDR, CDR2 SFDVKD. V was clipped by 0 bases and J by 6 bases, with 11 bases between them. The CDR3 loop spans 15 amino acids. The CDR3 sequence is CATSDLHQGSNEQFF. Written as DNA, the CDR3 is TGTGCCACCAGTGATTTGCATCAGGGTAGCAATGAGCAGTTCTTC.

The chain links TRBV7-8 to TRBJ2-7, with 9 bases that match TRBD1. Unmatched junction bases numbered 7, after V lost 5 bases and J lost 5 bases. The CDR3 has 14 residues. Germline V gene sequence: CDR1 SGHVS, CDR2 FQNEAQ. The CDR3 DNA sequence: TGTGCCAGCAGCGCCCGGGACAGGGACCACGAGCAGTACTTC. It yields the protein CASSARDRDHEQYF.

This clone was counted a single time. This chain joins TRBV24-1 and TRBJ1-1, with D possibly being TRBD1 (6 bases). CDR1 and CDR2 from the germline V gene are KGHDR and SFDVKD. The V gene lost 4 bases and the J gene lost 5 bases, with 10 bases spanning the gap. The CDR3 spans 13 residues. The chain's CDR3 is CATSEGAGTEAFF. CDR3 DNA: TGTGCCACCAGTGAGGGGGCCGGAACTGAAGCTTTCTTT.

The rearrangement uses TRBV5-1 and TRBJ2-1; 10 positions agree with TRBD1. V lost 5 bases, J lost 8 bases, and 10 bases stayed unmatched. The CDR3 contains 15 residues. Germline CDR1 reads SGHRS; CDR2 reads YFSETQ. CDR3 DNA: TGCGCCAGCAGGGCCGGGACAGGGGATTTATATGAGCAGTTCTTC. Protein sequence: CASRAGTGDLYEQFF.

The rearrangement uses TRBV18 and TRBJ2-3, with a tentative D call TRBD2 (6 bases). CDR1 is KGHSH and CDR2 is LQKENI in the germline V gene. V shed 3 bases and J shed 2 bases, with 9 bases lying between them. CDR3 length: 14 amino acids. The CDR3 DNA sequence: TGTGCCAGCTCACCTGGGACTGCCACAGATACGCAGTATTTT. Its protein is CASSPGTATDTQYF.

The chain has TRBV2 and TRBJ1-6; D unclear. CDR1 SNHLY and CDR2 FYNNEI come from the germline V gene. The CDR3 contains 15 residues. The ends were cut back, 4 bases at V and 8 bases at J, with 15 bases in the middle. The CDR3 spells CASSGLVGADSPLHF. The CDR3 nucleotides read TGTGCCAGCAGTGGACTAGTGGGTGCGGATTCACCCCTCCACTTT.

V and J are TRBV10-1 and TRBJ1-6, with D possibly TRBD1 on 6 matching bases. Germline assignment: CDR1 WNHNN and CDR2 SYGVQD (reference sequence). CDR3 length: 17 residues. V gave up 0 bases and J gave up 4 bases, with 13 bases separating them. The CDR3 DNA is TGCGCCAGCAGTGAGTCCACCAGCACAGGGTATAATTCACCCCTCCACTTT. Translated, it gives CASSESTSTGYNSPLHF.

The chain uses TRBV4-3 and TRBJ2-1; D may be TRBD2 (5 bases). Germline V gives CDR1 LGHNA, CDR2 YSLEER. The length of the CDR3 is 16 residues. Trimming took off 0 bases at V and 4 bases at J, with 13 bases between the two ends. The CDR3 DNA reads as TGCGCCAGCAGCCAAGATCGGGTAGCGACTTACAATGAGCAGTTCTTC. It codes for CASSQDRVATYNEQFF.

This clone was detected only once. V is TRBV3-1 (or the pseudogene TRBV3-2) and J is TRBJ2-1; 9 bases line up with TRBD2. CDR3 length: 19 amino acids. Germline V gene sequence: CDR1 LGHDT, CDR2 YNNKEL (reference sequence). After removal of 4 bases from V and 1 base from J, the junction contained 14 bases not matched to a gene. DNA for the CDR3: TGTGCCAGCAGCCCCATCCCGTTAAGCGGGAGGAGGTCCTACAATGAGCAGTTCTTC. Translated, it gives CASSPIPLSGRRSYNEQFF.

This sequence joins TRBV2 and TRBJ2-5, with TRBD1 identical over 9 bases. CDR1 is SNHLY, CDR2 FYNNEI, per germline. The V gene end was trimmed by 6 bases and the J gene end by 4 bases; junction bases not matched to a gene: 6. This CDR3 has 14 amino acids. As DNA, the CDR3 is TGTGCCAGCAGAGTACAGGGGGCTAGAGAGACCCAGTACTTC. Residues: CASRVQGARETQYF.

The rearrangement joins TRBV4-3 to TRBJ2-3, with a tentative D call TRBD2 (5 bases). The germline V gene encodes CDR1 LGHNA and CDR2 YSLEER. This CDR3 comprises 13 residues. Trimming left V 3 bases short and J 4 bases short, with 8 bases between. The CDR3 loop is CASSQGSADTQYF. Written as DNA, the CDR3 is TGCGCCAGCAGCCAGGGGAGCGCAGATACGCAGTATTTT.